This T cell receptor beta chain was profiled in a study of blood T cell repertoires in COVID-19. Overall study context: The United States, Italy and Spain provided the acute and convalescent COVID-19 samples. T cells, B-cell-depleted T cells, or PBMCs provided the cDNA or gDNA that served as material.

Profiling relied on immunoSEQ multiplex PCR, and the TCRdb table lists in-frame clones only, not all of them. The table includes approximately 220,000 clones, just under 90% detected once. What was sequenced was PBMCs or T cells enriched from blood (not recorded which). This clonotype was obtained from a man aged 25 to 40 who had recovered from COVID-19.

CDR3 DNA sequence: TGTGCCACCAGTGAACCCGGGACAGGGAGAAATCAGCCCCAGCATTTT. Its translation is CATSEPGTGRNQPQHF. The chain is built from TRBV24-1 and TRBJ1-5; TRBD1 aligns across 9 bases. CDR1 and CDR2 (germline): KGHDR, SFDVKD. Trimming at V came to 4 bases and at J to 4 bases, leaving 7 bases not matched to a gene. The CDR3 covers 16 residues.